This passage covers 6 T cell receptor beta chains from one sample sequenced in a study of CD8+CD57+ T cells in acquired aplastic anemia. Profiling that covered TCR beta VDJ and CDR3 relied on genomic DNA as its template. TCRdb reprocessed the reads via MiXCR and lists one record per CDR3 protein. Of about 190,000 distinct CDR3 sequences detected, approximately 50% appear once; the ten largest clones hold approximately 9.4%. Previously, flow cytometry had revealed CD8+CD57+ cell expansion in the patients chosen for sequencing. Specimen: sorted CD4+, CD8+, or CD8+CD57+ T cells (not recorded which) from PBMCs. Receptors originate from a human donor with aplastic anemia.

The rearrangement joins TRBV7-8 to TRBJ2-2; D perhaps matches TRBD1 (6 bases). The CDR3 covers 13 residues. V was shortened by 5 bases and J by 5 bases, with 9 bases between the two germline ends. Germline CDR1 SGHVS, CDR2 FQNEAQ. CDR3 DNA sequence: TGTGCCAGCAGCGCAGACAGGACCGGGGAGCTGTTTTTT. Translation: CASSADRTGELFF. Using reference TRBV7-8 and TRBJ2-2 for the parts outside the CDR3, the full variable domain is GAGVSQSPRYKVAKRGQDVALRCDPISGHVSLFWYQQALGQGPEFLTYFQNEAQLDKSGLPSDRFFAERPEGSVSTLKIQRTQQEDSAVYLCASSADRTGELFFGEGSRLTVL.

This sequence joins TRBV20-1 and TRBJ2-7; the match to TRBD1 covers 8 bases. This CDR3 contains 14 residues. CDR1 DFQATT and CDR2 SNEGSKA come from the germline V gene (reference sequence). With 4 bases clipped from V and 2 bases from J, the junction kept 7 bases outside the gene matches. In nucleotides, the CDR3 is TGCAGTGCTATGTTTACAGGGGGAACCTACGAGCAGTACTTC. Its translation is CSAMFTGGTYEQYF.

This clonotype was recorded only once. The chain recombines TRBV19 with TRBJ2-7; 7 positions match TRBD2. The germline CDR1 and CDR2 sequences are LNHDA and SQIVND (reference sequence). V lost 10 bases, J lost 4 bases, and 7 bases stayed unmatched. The CDR3 has 12 residues. The CDR3 DNA is TGTGCCACGACAGCAGCGGGATACGAGCAGTACTTC. Translation: CATTAAGYEQYF.

This clonotype was detected a few times. V usage is TRBV2 and J usage is TRBJ1-5; D uncertain. The CDR3 covers 14 residues. Germline V gene lookup returns CDR1 SNHLY and CDR2 FYNNEI. V dropped 3 bases and J dropped 6 bases, with 12 bases sitting between them. The chain's CDR3 is CASSDVGYGQPQHF. DNA of the CDR3: TGTGCCAGCAGTGACGTGGGGTACGGTCAGCCCCAGCATTTT.

This clonotype was seen more than once but under ten times. The chain combines TRBV2 with TRBJ2-5, with a tentative D call TRBD2 (5 bases). The CDR3 totals 13 residues. V lost 10 bases, J lost 5 bases, and 17 bases lay in between. Germline V gene data show CDR1 as SNHLY and CDR2 as FYNNEI. The CDR3 bases are TGTGCCACCAGAGTGGAGGTTTGGGAGACCCAGTACTTC. Amino acids: CATRVEVWETQYF.

This clonotype has at least ten counts. The rearrangement uses TRBV5-6 and TRBJ1-2, with a weak D call TRBD1 (5 bases). V lost 4 bases and J lost 2, with 15 bases in between. CDR1 is SGHDT, CDR2 YYEEEE, per germline. The length of the CDR3 is 15 residues. The CDR3 sequence: CASSPSPQENYGYTF. CDR3 DNA: TGTGCCAGCAGCCCCTCCCCACAGGAGAACTATGGCTACACCTTC.